This T cell receptor (beta chain) was captured by sequencing in a study of T cells in Graves' hyperthyroidism and ophthalmopathy. Study results and limitations: Also found in blood were most expanded thyroid clonotypes above 0.001.

This clonotype occurred a few times. What it binds is not known. TCR beta CDR3 sequences were amplified from RNA transcripts. A set of HTBI primers served as the primers for a first-round RT-PCR of the TCR CDR3. TCRdb re-derived calls from the multiplex PCR reads in MiXCR, one entry per CDR3 protein. The table has 550,000 to 850,000 distinct CDR3 sequences, roughly a sixth seen once. The study based diagnoses on clinical symptoms, serum thyroxine and TRAb, thyroid ultrasound and orbital computed tomography. V was trimmed by 4 bases and J by 1 base, leaving 11 bases between them. Germline CDR1 and CDR2: SEHNR and FQNEAQ (reference sequence). The CDR3 totals 14 residues.

Sequencing was done on a sample of blood. The rearrangement uses TRBV7-9 and TRBJ2-7, with D possibly matching TRBD1 (6 bases). This sequence originates from a woman between 45 and 60 years old with Graves' hyperthyroidism that later progressed to Graves' ophthalmopathy. The CDR3 loop reads CASSSTRGSYEQYF. The CDR3 nucleotides read TGTGCCAGCAGCTCAACAAGGGGGTCCTACGAGCAGTACTTC.